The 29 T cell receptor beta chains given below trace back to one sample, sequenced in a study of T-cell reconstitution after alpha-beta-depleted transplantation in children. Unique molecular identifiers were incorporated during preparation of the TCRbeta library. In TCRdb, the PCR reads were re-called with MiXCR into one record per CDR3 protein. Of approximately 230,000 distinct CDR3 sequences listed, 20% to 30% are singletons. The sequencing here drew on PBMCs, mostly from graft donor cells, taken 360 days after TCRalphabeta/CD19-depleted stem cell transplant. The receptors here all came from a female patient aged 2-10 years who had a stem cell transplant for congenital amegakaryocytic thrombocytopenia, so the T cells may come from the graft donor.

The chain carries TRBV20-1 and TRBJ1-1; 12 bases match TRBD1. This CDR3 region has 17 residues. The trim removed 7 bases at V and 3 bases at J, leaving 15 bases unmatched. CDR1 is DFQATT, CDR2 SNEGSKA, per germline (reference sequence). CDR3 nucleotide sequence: TGCAGTGACACGGTCGGGACAGGGGGCCTTGCGGACACTGAAGCTTTCTTT. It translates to CSDTVGTGGLADTEAFF.

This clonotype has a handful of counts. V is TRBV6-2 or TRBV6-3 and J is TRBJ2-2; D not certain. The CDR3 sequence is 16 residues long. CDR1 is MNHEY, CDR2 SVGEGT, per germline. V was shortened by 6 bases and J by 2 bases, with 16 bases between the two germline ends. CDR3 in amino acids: CASSSGPTFNTGELFF. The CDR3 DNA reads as TGTGCCAGCAGCAGTGGACCTACTTTTAACACCGGGGAGCTGTTTTTT.

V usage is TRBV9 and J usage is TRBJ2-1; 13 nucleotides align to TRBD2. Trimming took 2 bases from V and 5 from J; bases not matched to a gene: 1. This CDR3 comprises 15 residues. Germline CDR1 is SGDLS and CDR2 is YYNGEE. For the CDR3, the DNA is TGTGCCAGCAGCGTCACTAGCGGGGGGGACAATGAGCAGTTCTTC. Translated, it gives CASSVTSGGDNEQFF.

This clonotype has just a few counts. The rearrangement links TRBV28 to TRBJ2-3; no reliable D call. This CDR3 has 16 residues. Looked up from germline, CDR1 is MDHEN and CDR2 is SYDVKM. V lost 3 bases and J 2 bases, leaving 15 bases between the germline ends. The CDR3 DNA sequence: TGTGCCAGCAGTTTGGCCATGACGGCTAACACAGATACGCAGTATTTT. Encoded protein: CASSLAMTANTDTQYF.

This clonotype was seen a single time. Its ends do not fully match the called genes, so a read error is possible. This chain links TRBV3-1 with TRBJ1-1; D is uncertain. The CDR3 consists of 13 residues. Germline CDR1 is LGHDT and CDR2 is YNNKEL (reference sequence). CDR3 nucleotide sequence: TGTGCCAGCAGCCAATATTGGAGCACTGAAGTTTTCTTT. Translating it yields CASSQYWSTEVFF. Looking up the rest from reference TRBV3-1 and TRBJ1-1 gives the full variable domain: DTAVSQTPKYLVTQMGNDKSIKCEQNLGHDTMYWYKQDSKKFLKIMFSYNNKELIINETVPNRFSPKSPDKAHLNLHINSLELGDSAVYFCASSQYWSTEVFFGQGTRLTVV.

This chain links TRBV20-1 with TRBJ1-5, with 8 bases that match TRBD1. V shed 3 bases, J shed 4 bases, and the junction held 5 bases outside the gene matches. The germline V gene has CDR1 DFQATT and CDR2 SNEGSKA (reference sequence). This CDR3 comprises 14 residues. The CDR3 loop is CSARTGVKNQPQHF. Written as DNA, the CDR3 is TGCAGTGCTAGGACAGGGGTGAAGAATCAGCCCCAGCATTTT.

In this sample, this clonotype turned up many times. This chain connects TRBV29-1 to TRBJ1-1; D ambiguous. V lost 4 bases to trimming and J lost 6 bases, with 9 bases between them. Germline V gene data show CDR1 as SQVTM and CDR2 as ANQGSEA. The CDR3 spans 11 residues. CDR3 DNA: TGCAGCGTTGTTCTCTTCGCTGAAGCTTTCTTT. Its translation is CSVVLFAEAFF.

The CDR3, as DNA: TGTGCCAGCAGCTTCGATATTTACCTAGTGGATGAGCAGTTCTTC. Translated: CASSFDIYLVDEQFF. The J gene is TRBJ2-1, the V gene TRBV7-9; D is unclear. Trimming left V 3 bases short and J 8 bases short, with 17 bases between. From germline, CDR1 is SEHNR and CDR2 FQNEAQ (reference sequence). This CDR3 region has 15 residues.

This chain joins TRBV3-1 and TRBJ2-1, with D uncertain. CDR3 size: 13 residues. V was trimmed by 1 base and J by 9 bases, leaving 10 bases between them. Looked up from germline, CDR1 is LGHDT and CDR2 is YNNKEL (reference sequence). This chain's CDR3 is CASSQGLRSEQFF. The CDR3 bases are TGTGCCAGCAGCCAAGGATTACGGAGTGAGCAGTTCTTC.

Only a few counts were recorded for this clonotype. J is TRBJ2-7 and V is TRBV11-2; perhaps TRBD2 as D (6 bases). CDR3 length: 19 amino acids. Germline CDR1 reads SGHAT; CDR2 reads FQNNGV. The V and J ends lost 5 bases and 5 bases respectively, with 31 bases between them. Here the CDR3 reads CASSLEPWGMRLEADEQYF. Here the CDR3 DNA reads TGTGCCAGCAGCCTGGAGCCTTGGGGGATGAGACTAGAGGCCGACGAGCAGTACTTC.

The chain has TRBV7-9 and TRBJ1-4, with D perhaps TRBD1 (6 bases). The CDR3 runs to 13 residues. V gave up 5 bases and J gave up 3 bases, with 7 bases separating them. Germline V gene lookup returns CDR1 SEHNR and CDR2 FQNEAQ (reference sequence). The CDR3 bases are TGTGCCAGCAGCAGGACAGCTAATGAAAAACTGTTTTTT. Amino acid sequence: CASSRTANEKLFF. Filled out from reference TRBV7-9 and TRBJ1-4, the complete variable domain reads DTGVSQNPRHKITKRGQNVTFRCDPISEHNRLYWYRQTLGQGPEFLTYFQNEAQLEKSRLLSDRFSAERPKGSFSTLEIQRTEQGDSAMYLCASSRTANEKLFFGSGTQLSVL.

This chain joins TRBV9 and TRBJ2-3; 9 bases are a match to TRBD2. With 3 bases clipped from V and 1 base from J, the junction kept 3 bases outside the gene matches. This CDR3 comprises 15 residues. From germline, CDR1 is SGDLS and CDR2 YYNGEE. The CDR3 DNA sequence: TGTGCCAGCAGCGCCTGGACTAGCGGCACAGATACGCAGTATTTT. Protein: CASSAWTSGTDTQYF.

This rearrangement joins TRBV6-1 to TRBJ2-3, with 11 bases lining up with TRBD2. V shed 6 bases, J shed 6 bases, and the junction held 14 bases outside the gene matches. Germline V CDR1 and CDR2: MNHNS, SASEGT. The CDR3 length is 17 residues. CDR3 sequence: CASRGGVAGGLGDTQYF. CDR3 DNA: TGTGCCAGCAGAGGGGGGGTAGCGGGGGGGCTGGGGGATACGCAGTATTTT.

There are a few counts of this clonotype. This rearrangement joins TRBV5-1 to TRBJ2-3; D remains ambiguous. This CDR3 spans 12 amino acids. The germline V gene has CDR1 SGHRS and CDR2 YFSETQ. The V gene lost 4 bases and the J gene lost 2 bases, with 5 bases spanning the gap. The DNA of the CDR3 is TGCGCCAGCAGCGATTACACAGATACGCAGTATTTT. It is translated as CASSDYTDTQYF.

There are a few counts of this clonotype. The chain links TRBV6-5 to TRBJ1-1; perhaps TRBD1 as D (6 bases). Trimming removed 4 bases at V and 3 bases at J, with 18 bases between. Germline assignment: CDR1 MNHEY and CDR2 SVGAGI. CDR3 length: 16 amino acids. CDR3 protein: CASSFHRVKGDTEAFF. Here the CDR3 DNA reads TGTGCCAGCAGTTTCCACAGGGTTAAAGGAGACACTGAAGCTTTCTTT.

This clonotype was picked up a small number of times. The CDR3 nucleotides are TGCAGCGTTGTTGACTCCTACGAGCAGTACTTC. As protein: CSVVDSYEQYF. V gene TRBV29-1 combines with J gene TRBJ2-7; no definite D call. Germline CDR1 is SQVTM and CDR2 is ANQGSEA. The CDR3 is 11 amino acids. Trimming cost V 4 bases and J 0 bases, with 4 bases left between them.

The CDR3 is CASSQATQNTGELFF. The CDR3 DNA reads as TGCGCCAGCAGCCAAGCAACTCAGAACACCGGGGAGCTGTTTTTT. This rearrangement joins TRBV4-1 to TRBJ2-2; the D is unclear. The CDR3 spans 15 residues. The germline V gene encodes CDR1 MGHRA and CDR2 YSYEKL. Trimming pared 1 base from V and 1 base from J, leaving 7 bases between.

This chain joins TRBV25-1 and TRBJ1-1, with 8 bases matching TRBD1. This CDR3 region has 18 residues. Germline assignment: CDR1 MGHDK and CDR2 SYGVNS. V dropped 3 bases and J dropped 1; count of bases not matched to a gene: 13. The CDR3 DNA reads TGTGCCAGCAGTGACCCCCCGCGGACAGGGCCCTCGAACACTGAAGCTTTCTTT. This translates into CASSDPPRTGPSNTEAFF.

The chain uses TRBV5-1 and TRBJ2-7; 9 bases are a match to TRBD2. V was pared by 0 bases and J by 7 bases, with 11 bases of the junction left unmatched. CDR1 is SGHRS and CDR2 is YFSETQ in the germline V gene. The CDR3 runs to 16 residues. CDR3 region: CASSLEVAGGPGEQYF. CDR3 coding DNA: TGCGCCAGCAGCTTGGAGGTTGCGGGAGGGCCGGGGGAGCAGTACTTC.

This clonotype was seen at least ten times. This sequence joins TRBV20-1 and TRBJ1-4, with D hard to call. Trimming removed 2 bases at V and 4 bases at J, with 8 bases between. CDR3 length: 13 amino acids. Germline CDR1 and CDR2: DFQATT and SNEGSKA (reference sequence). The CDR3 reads CSARPGFNEKLFF. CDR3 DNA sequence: TGCAGTGCTAGACCCGGGTTTAATGAAAAACTGTTTTTT.

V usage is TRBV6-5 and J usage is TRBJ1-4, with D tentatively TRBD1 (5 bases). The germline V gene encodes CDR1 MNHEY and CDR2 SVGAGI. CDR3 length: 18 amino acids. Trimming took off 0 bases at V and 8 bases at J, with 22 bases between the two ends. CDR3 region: CASSYSNAFGGVTEKLFF. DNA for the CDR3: TGTGCCAGCAGTTACTCGAATGCTTTTGGGGGGGTAACGGAAAAACTGTTTTTT.

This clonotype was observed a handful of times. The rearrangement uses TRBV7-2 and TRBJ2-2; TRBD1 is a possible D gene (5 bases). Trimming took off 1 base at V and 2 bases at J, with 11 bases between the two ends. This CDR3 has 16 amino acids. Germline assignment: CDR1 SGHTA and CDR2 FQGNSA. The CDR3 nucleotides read TGTGCCAGCAGCTTAGTCTCAGGGATTAACACCGGGGAGCTGTTTTTT. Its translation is CASSLVSGINTGELFF.

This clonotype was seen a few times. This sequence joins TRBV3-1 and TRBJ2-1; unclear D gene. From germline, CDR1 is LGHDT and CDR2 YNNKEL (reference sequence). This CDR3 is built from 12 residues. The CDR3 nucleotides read TGTGCTCGTGGGTTTTCGGGCAATGAGCAGTTCTTC. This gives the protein CARGFSGNEQFF.

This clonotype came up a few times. The chain's CDR3 is CASSSRTSGRAGVQYF. The CDR3 DNA reads as TGTGCCAGCAGTTCAAGGACTAGCGGGAGGGCCGGGGTTCAGTACTTC. The genes are TRBV6-5 and TRBJ2-4; 15 bases line up with TRBD2. The CDR3 extends over 16 amino acids. Germline V gene lookup returns CDR1 MNHEY and CDR2 SVGAGI. V gave up 4 bases and J gave up 11 bases; unmatched junction bases: 9.

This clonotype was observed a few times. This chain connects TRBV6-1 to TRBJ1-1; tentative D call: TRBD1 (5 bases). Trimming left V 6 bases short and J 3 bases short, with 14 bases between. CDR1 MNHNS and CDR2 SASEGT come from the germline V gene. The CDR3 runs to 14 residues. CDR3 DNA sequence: TGTGCCAGCAGGATCGGGGGTAGGGACACTGAAGCTTTCTTT. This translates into CASRIGGRDTEAFF.

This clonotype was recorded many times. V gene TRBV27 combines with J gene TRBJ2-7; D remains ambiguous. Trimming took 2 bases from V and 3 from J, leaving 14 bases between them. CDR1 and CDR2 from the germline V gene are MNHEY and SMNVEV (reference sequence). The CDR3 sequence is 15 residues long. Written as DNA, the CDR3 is TGTGCCAGCAGTTTAAGGGCGGCCCCGGACTACGAGCAGTACTTC. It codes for CASSLRAAPDYEQYF.

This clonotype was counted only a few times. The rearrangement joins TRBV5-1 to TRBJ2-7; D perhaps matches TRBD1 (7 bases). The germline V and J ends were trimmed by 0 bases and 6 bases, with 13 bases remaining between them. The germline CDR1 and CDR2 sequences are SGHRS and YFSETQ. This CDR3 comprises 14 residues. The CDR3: CASSLAGAGGEQYF. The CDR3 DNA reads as TGCGCCAGCAGCTTGGCGGGAGCAGGGGGCGAGCAGTACTTC.

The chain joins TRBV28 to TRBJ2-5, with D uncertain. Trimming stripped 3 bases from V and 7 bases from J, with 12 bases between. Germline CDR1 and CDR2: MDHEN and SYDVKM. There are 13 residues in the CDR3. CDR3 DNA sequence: TGTGCCAGCAGTTTGAGGAGCCTAGGGACCCAGTACTTC. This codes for CASSLRSLGTQYF.

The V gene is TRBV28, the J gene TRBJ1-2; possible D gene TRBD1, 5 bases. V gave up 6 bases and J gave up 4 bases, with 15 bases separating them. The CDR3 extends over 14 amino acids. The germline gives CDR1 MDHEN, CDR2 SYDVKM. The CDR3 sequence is CASRPTGLAYGYTF. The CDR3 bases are TGTGCCAGCAGGCCCACGGGGCTCGCCTATGGCTACACCTTC.